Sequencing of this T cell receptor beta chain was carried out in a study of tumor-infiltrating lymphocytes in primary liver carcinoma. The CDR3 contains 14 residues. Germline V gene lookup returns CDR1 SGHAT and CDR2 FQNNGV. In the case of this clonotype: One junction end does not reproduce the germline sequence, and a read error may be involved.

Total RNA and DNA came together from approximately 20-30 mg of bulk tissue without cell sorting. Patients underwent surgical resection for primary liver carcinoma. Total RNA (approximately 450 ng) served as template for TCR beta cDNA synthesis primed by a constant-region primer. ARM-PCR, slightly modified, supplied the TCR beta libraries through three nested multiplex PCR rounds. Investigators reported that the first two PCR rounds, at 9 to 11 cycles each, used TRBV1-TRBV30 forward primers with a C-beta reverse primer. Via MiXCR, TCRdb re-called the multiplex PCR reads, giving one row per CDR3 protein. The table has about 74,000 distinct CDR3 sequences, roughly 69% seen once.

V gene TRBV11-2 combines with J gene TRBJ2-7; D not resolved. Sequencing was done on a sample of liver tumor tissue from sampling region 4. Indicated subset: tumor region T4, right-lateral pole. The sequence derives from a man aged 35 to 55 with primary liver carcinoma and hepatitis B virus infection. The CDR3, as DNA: TGTACCAGCAGCCTAACCGACGAAGCCTACGAACAGTACTTC. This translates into CTSSLTDEAYEQYF.